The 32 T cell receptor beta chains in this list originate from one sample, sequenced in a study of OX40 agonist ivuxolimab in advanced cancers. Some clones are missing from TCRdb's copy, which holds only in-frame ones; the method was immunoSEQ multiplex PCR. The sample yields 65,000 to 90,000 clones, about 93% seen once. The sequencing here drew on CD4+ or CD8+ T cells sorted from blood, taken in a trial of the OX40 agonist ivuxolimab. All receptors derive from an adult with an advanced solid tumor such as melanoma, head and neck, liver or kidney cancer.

In nucleotides, the CDR3 is TGTGCCAGCAGTGAATTCAGCTCCTATAATTCACCCCTCCACTTT. Amino acid sequence: CASSEFSSYNSPLHF. The chain joins TRBV6-1 to TRBJ1-6, with D uncertain. Germline loops: CDR1 MNHNS, CDR2 SASEGT. This CDR3 has 15 amino acids. The V and J ends lost 2 bases and 0 bases respectively, with 5 bases between them.

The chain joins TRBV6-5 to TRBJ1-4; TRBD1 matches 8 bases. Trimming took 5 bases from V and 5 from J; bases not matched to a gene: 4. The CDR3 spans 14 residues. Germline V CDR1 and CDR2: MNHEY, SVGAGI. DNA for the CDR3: TGTGCCAGCAGTCGGACAGGGCCGAATGAAAAACTGTTTTTT. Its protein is CASSRTGPNEKLFF.

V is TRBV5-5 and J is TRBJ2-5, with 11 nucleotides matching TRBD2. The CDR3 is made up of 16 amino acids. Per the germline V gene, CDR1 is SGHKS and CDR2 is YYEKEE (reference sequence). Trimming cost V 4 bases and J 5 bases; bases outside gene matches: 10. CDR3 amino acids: CASSPGLAGASETQYF. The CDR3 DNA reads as TGTGCCAGCAGCCCCGGACTAGCGGGCGCATCGGAGACCCAGTACTTC.

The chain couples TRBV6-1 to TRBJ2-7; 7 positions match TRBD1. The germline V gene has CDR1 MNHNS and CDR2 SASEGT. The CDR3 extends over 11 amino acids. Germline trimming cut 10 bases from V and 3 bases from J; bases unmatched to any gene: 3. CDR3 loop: CATWTGYEQYF. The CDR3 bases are TGTGCCACCTGGACAGGCTACGAGCAGTACTTC.

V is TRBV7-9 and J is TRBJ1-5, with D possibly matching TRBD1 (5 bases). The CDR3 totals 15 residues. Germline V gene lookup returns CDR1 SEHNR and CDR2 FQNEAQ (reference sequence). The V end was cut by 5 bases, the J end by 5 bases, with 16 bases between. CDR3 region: CASSVSSQGDQPQHF. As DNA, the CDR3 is TGTGCCAGCAGCGTAAGTAGTCAGGGAGATCAGCCCCAGCATTTT.

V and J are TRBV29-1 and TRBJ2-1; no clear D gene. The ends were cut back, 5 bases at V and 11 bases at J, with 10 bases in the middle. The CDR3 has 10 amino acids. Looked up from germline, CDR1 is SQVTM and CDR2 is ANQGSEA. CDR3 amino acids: CSVRTSKQFF. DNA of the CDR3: TGCAGCGTTAGGACGAGTAAGCAGTTCTTC.

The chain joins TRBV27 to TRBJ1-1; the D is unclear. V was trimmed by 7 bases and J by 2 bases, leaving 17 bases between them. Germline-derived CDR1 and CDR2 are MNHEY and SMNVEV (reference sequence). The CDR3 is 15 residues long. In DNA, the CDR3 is TGTGCCAGCACCCCTTTAATAGGACCAAACACTGAAGCTTTCTTT. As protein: CASTPLIGPNTEAFF.

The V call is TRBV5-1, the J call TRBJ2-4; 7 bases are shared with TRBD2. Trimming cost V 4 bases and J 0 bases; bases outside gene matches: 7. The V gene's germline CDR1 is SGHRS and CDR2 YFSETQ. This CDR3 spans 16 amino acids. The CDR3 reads CASSLGLVVAKNIQYF. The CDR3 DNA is TGCGCCAGCAGCCTCGGACTAGTGGTAGCCAAAAACATTCAGTACTTC.

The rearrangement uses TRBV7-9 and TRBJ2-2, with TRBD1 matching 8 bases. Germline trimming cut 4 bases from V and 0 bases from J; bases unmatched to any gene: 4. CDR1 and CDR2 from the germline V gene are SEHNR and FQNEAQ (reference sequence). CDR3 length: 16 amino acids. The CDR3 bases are TGTGCCAGCAGCTCTTGGACAGGGTCGAACACCGGGGAGCTGTTTTTT. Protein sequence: CASSSWTGSNTGELFF.

DNA for the CDR3: TGTGCCAGCAGCTCCGGACAGGGGCTAACAGATACGCAGTATTTT. As protein: CASSSGQGLTDTQYF. The V and J genes are TRBV11-3 and TRBJ2-3, with 9 bases matching TRBD1. The V gene end was trimmed by 4 bases and the J gene end by 3 bases; junction bases not matched to a gene: 5. This CDR3 is built from 15 residues. Germline CDR1 and CDR2: SGHNT and YENEEA.

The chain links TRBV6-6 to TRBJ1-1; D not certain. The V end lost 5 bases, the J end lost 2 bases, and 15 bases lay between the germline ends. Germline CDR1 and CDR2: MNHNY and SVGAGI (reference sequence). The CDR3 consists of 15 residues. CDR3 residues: CASSLGRRGNTEAFF. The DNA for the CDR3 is TGTGCCAGCAGTCTCGGTCGTCGGGGAAACACTGAAGCTTTCTTT.

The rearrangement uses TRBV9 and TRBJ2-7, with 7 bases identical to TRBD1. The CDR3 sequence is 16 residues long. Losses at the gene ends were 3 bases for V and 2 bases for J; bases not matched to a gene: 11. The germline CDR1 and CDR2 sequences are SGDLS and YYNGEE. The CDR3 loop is CASSDTPDRATYEQYF. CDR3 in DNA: TGTGCCAGCAGCGACACCCCCGACAGGGCGACCTACGAGCAGTACTTC.

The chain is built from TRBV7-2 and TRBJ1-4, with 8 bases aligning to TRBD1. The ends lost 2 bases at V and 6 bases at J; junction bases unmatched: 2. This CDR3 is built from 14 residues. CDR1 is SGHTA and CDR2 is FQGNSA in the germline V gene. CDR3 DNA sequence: TGTGCCAGCAGCTTAACAGGGGGACATGAAAAACTGTTTTTT. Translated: CASSLTGGHEKLFF.

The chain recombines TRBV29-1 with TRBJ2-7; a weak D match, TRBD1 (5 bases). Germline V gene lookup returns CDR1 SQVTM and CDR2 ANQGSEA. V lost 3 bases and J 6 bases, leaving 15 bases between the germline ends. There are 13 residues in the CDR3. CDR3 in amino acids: CSVESTAQGEQYF. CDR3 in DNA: TGCAGCGTTGAGTCGACAGCGCAGGGCGAGCAGTACTTC.

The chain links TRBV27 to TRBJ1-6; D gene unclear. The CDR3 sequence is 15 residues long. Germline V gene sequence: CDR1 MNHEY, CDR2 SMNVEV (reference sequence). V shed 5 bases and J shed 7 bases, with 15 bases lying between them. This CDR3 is CASSQVWAENSPLHF. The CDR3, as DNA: TGTGCCAGCAGTCAGGTGTGGGCCGAAAATTCACCCCTCCACTTT.

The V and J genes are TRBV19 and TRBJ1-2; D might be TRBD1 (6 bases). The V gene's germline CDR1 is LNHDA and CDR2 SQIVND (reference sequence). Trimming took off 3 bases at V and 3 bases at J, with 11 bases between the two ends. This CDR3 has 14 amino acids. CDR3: CASSIKGGDYGYTF. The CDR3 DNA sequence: TGTGCCAGTAGTATCAAGGGGGGTGACTATGGCTACACCTTC.

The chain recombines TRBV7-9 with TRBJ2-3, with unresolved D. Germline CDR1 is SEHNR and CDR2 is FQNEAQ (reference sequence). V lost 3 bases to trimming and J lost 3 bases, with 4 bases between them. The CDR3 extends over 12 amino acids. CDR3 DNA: TGTGCCAGCAGCTTTGGGACAGATACGCAGTATTTT. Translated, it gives CASSFGTDTQYF.

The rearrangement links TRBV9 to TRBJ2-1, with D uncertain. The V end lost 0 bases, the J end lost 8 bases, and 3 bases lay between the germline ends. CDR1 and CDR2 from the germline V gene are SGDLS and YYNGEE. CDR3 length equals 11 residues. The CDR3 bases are TGTGCCAGCAGCGTAGCCGATGAGCAGTTCTTC. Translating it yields CASSVADEQFF.

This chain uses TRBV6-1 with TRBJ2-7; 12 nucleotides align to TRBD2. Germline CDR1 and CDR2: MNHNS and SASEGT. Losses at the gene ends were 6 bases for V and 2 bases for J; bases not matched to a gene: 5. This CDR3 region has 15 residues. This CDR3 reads CASSATSGGPYEQYF. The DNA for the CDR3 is TGTGCCAGCAGCGCAACTAGCGGGGGGCCCTACGAGCAGTACTTC.

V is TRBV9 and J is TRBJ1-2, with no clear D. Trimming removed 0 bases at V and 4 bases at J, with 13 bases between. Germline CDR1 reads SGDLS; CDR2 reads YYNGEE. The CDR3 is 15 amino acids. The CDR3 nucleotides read TGTGCCAGCAGCGTAGCGGGAGTACCCCTCTATGGCTACACCTTC. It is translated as CASSVAGVPLYGYTF.

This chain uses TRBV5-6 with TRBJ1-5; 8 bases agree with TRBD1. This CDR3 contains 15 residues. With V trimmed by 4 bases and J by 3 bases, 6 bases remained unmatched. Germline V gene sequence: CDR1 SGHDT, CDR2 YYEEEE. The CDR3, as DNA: TGTGCCAGCAGCGGGACAGGAGAACCCAATCAGCCCCAGCATTTT. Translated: CASSGTGEPNQPQHF. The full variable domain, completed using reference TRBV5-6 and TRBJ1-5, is DAGVTQSPTHLIKTRGQQVTLRCSPKSGHDTVSWYQQALGQGPQFIFQYYEEEERQRGNFPDRFSGHQFPNYSSELNVNALLLGDSALYLCASSGTGEPNQPQHFGDGTRLSIL.

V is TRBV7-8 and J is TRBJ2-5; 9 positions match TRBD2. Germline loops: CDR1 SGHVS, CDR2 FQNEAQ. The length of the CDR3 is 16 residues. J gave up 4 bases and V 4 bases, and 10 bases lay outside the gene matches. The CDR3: CASSSPKRGVPETQYF. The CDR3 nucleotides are TGTGCCAGCAGCTCTCCTAAGCGGGGGGTCCCAGAGACCCAGTACTTC. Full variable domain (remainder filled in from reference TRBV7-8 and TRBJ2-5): GAGVSQSPRYKVAKRGQDVALRCDPISGHVSLFWYQQALGQGPEFLTYFQNEAQLDKSGLPSDRFFAERPEGSVSTLKIQRTQQEDSAVYLCASSSPKRGVPETQYFGPGTRLLVL.

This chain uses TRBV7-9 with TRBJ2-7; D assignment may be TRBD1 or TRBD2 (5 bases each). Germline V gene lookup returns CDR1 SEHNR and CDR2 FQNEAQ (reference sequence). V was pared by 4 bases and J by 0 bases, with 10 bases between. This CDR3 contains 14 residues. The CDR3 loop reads CASSYPGSSYEQYF. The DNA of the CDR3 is TGTGCCAGCAGCTACCCAGGGAGCTCCTACGAGCAGTACTTC.

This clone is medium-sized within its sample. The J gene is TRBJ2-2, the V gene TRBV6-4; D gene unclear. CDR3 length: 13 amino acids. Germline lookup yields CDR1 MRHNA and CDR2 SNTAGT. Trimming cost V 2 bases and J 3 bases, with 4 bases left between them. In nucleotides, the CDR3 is TGTGCCAGCAGTGACGGGGACACCGGGGAGCTGTTTTTT. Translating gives CASSDGDTGELFF.

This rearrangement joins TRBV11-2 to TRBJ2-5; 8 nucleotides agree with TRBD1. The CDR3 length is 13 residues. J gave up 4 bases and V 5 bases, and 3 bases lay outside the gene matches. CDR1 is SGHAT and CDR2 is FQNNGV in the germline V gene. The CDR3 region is CASSITGGETQYF. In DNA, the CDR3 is TGTGCCAGCAGCATAACAGGGGGAGAGACCCAGTACTTC.

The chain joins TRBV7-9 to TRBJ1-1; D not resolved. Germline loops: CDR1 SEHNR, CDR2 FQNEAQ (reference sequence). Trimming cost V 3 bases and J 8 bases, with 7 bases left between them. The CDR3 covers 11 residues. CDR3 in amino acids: CASSFKQEAFF. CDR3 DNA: TGTGCCAGCAGCTTCAAACAGGAAGCTTTCTTT.

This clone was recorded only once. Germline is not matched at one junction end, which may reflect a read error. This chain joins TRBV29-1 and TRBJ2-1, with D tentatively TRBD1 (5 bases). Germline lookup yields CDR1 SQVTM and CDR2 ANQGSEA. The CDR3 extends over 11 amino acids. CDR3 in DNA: TGCAGCGTTGAAACACAGGCGCCCGGCCTCTTC. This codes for CSVETQAPGLF.

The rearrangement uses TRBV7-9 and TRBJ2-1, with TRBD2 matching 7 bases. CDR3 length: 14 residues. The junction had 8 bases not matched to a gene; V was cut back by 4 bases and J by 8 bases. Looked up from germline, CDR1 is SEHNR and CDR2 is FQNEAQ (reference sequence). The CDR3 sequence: CASSYFQAGDEQFF. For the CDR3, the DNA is TGTGCCAGCAGCTACTTTCAGGCGGGGGATGAGCAGTTCTTC.

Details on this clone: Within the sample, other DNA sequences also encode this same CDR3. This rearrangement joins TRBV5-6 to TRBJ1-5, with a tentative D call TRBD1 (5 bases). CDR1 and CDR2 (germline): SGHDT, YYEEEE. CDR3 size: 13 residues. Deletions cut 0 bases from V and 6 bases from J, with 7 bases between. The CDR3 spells CASSLGGGQPQHF. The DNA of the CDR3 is TGTGCCAGCAGCTTGGGTGGGGGTCAGCCCCAGCATTTT.

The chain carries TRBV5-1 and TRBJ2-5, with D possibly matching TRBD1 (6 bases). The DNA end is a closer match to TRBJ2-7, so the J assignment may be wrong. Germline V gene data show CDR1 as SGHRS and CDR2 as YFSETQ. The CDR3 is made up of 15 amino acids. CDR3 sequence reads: CASSFYAGANYEQYF. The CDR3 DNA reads TGCGCCAGCAGCTTCTATGCAGGGGCGAACTACGAGCAGTACTTC.

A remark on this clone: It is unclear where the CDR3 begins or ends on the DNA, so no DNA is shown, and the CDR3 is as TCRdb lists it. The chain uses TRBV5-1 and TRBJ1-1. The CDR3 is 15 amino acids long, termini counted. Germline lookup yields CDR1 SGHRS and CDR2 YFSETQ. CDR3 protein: CASSYTFGGVTEAFF.

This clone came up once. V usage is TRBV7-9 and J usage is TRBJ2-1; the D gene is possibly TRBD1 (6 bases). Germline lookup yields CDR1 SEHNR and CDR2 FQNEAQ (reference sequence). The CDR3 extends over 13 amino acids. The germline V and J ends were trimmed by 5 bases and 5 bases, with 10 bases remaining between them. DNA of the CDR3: TGTGCCAGCAGCAGGGACAACCACAATGAGCAGTTCTTC. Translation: CASSRDNHNEQFF.